A selection of T cell receptor beta chains follows, all from one sample in a study of blood T cell repertoires in COVID-19. The method was immunoSEQ multiplex PCR; TCRdb's version includes in-frame clones alone and lacks a portion of them. Altogether about 130,000 clones are present, approximately 86% being singletons, with the ten largest covering more than 9.5%. Specimen: peripheral blood. The receptor set was obtained from a woman in her 70s with COVID-19, enrolled during active disease. Each CDR3 is given with its conserved first and last residue. D genes are given only for firm matches. Only some rows state a clone size, as once, few, many or a class for expanded clones.

v_gene: TRBV5-8; d_gene: TRBD1; j_gene: TRBJ1-6; abundance: NA; CDR3nt: TGTGCCAGCAGCCATGGGACAGCTGGAGATTCACCCCTCCACTTT; CDR3aa: CASSHGTAGDSPLHF
v_gene: TRBV19; d_gene: TRBD1; j_gene: TRBJ2-5; abundance: NA; CDR3nt: TGTGCCAGTAGTAAGCAGGGGGCTGGGGAGACCCAGTACTTC; CDR3aa: CASSKQGAGETQYF
v_gene: TRBV11-3; d_gene: NA; j_gene: TRBJ1-5; abundance: few; CDR3nt: TGTGCCAGCAGCTTAGGGGCAGATAGCAATCAGCCCCAGCATTTT; CDR3aa: CASSLGADSNQPQHF
v_gene: TRBV28; d_gene: NA; j_gene: TRBJ1-5; abundance: NA; CDR3nt: TGTGCCAGCAGAAAACAAATTAGCAATCAGCCCCAGCATTTT; CDR3aa: CASRKQISNQPQHF
v_gene: TRBV2; d_gene: NA; j_gene: TRBJ2-5; abundance: NA; CDR3nt: TGTGCCAGCAGTGAAAGCACGGGGGTGGGAGAGACCCAGTACTTC; CDR3aa: CASSESTGVGETQYF
v_gene: TRBV6-2/TRBV6-3; d_gene: TRBD2; j_gene: TRBJ2-3; abundance: NA; CDR3nt: TGTGCCAGCAGCCCTCGCACTAGCGGGGGCACAGATACGCAGTATTTT; CDR3aa: CASSPRTSGGTDTQYF
v_gene: TRBV6-4; d_gene: TRBD2; j_gene: TRBJ2-1; abundance: NA; CDR3nt: TGTGCCAGCAGTGACTCGGCTAGCGGGGGGGGATACAATGAGCAGTTCTTC; CDR3aa: CASSDSASGGGYNEQFF
v_gene: TRBV19; d_gene: NA; j_gene: TRBJ1-5; abundance: NA; CDR3nt: TGTGCCAGTAGCCTATTCGTAAGCGGCGATCAGCCCCAGCATTTT; CDR3aa: CASSLFVSGDQPQHF
v_gene: TRBV11-2; d_gene: TRBD2; j_gene: TRBJ2-7; abundance: NA; CDR3nt: TGTGCCAGCAGCCCTACAGCGGGGATCTACGAGCAGTACTTC; CDR3aa: CASSPTAGIYEQYF
v_gene: TRBV2; d_gene: NA; j_gene: TRBJ2-1; abundance: few; CDR3nt: TGTGCCAGCCACGAACGAGGCAGTGAGCAGTTCTTC; CDR3aa: CASHERGSEQFF
v_gene: TRBV7-2; d_gene: NA; j_gene: TRBJ1-3; abundance: NA; CDR3nt: TGTGCCAGCAGCCGGGTGACAGCCTCTGGAAACACCATATATTTT; CDR3aa: CASSRVTASGNTIYF
v_gene: TRBV19; d_gene: NA; j_gene: TRBJ2-5; abundance: NA; CDR3nt: TGTGCCAGTAGTATAGTACAGCAAGAGACCCAGTACTTC; CDR3aa: CASSIVQQETQYF
v_gene: TRBV29-1; d_gene: NA; j_gene: TRBJ1-3; abundance: NA; CDR3nt: TGCAGCGTTGAAGATCAGGGCTCTGGAAACACCATATATTTT; CDR3aa: CSVEDQGSGNTIYF
v_gene: TRBV30; d_gene: NA; j_gene: TRBJ1-5; abundance: NA; CDR3nt: TGTGCCTGGAGTGTTCGGTTTAGGGGCGGTAATCAGCCCCAGCATTTT; CDR3aa: CAWSVRFRGGNQPQHF
v_gene: TRBV28; d_gene: TRBD1; j_gene: TRBJ1-1; abundance: NA; CDR3nt: TGTGCCAGCAGTTCGCACAGGGGGTTCTCTGAAGCTTTCTTT; CDR3aa: CASSSHRGFSEAFF
v_gene: TRBV6-5; d_gene: TRBD1; j_gene: TRBJ1-2; abundance: NA; CDR3nt: TGTGCCAGCAGTCCACCCGGGACAGGGAGGAGCTACACCTTC; CDR3aa: CASSPPGTGRSYTF
v_gene: TRBV7-2; d_gene: TRBD1; j_gene: TRBJ1-5; abundance: NA; CDR3nt: TGTGCCAGCAGCTTAACGCCCCGGGACAGGCAGCATTTT; CDR3aa: CASSLTPRDRQHF
v_gene: TRBV28; d_gene: NA; j_gene: TRBJ2-7; abundance: NA; CDR3nt: TGTGCCAGCAAAAGCGGACTCTCCTACGAGCAGTACTTC; CDR3aa: CASKSGLSYEQYF
v_gene: TRBV5-1; d_gene: NA; j_gene: TRBJ1-1; abundance: NA; CDR3nt: TGCGCCAGCAGTTACCCGGGGGAAACTGAAGCTTTCTTT; CDR3aa: CASSYPGETEAFF
v_gene: TRBV2; d_gene: NA; j_gene: TRBJ2-1; abundance: few; CDR3nt: TGTGCCAGCGTGACTGATCCCTCGAACAATGAGCAGTTCTTC; CDR3aa: CASVTDPSNNEQFF
v_gene: TRBV30; d_gene: TRBD2; j_gene: TRBJ2-5; abundance: NA; CDR3nt: TGTGCCTCCACCTCGGGACTAGCCCCGGGGACCCAGTACTTC; CDR3aa: CASTSGLAPGTQYF
v_gene: TRBV5-5; d_gene: TRBD1; j_gene: TRBJ2-2; abundance: few; CDR3nt: TGTGCCAGCAGCTGGACCGGGACAGGGGGCGGTTCCGGGGAGCTGTTTTTT; CDR3aa: CASSWTGTGGGSGELFF
v_gene: TRBV19; d_gene: TRBD2; j_gene: TRBJ2-2; abundance: once; CDR3nt: TGTGCCAGTAGATCGGGACTACTGAACACCGGGGAGCTGTTTTTT; CDR3aa: CASRSGLLNTGELFF
v_gene: TRBV7-2; d_gene: TRBD1; j_gene: TRBJ1-2; abundance: NA; CDR3nt: TGTGCCAGCAGCCCACCGGGACAGGGTTATGGCTACACCTTC; CDR3aa: CASSPPGQGYGYTF
v_gene: TRBV7-9; d_gene: NA; j_gene: TRBJ1-2; abundance: NA; CDR3nt: TGTGCCAGCAGCCGACGGGGAGATGGCTACACCTTC; CDR3aa: CASSRRGDGYTF
v_gene: TRBV6-5; d_gene: NA; j_gene: TRBJ1-2; abundance: NA; CDR3nt: TGTGCCAGCAGTACCGGGTCCTCTCTTTACTATGGCTACACCTTC; CDR3aa: CASSTGSSLYYGYTF
v_gene: TRBV7-7; d_gene: NA; j_gene: TRBJ2-5; abundance: NA; CDR3nt: TGTGCTAGCAGCTTGGAGCGCCAAGAGACCCAGTACTTC; CDR3aa: CASSLERQETQYF
v_gene: TRBV30; d_gene: NA; j_gene: TRBJ1-2; abundance: once; CDR3nt: TGTGCCTGGTCGGGAAGTAACTATGGCTACACCTTC; CDR3aa: CAWSGSNYGYTF
v_gene: TRBV3-1/TRBV3-2; d_gene: TRBD2; j_gene: TRBJ2-7; abundance: NA; CDR3nt: TGTGCCAGCAGCCAAGATGGCGGGGGGCCCTCCTACGAGCAGTACTTC; CDR3aa: CASSQDGGGPSYEQYF
v_gene: TRBV11-2; d_gene: NA; j_gene: TRBJ1-2; abundance: NA; CDR3nt: TGTGCCAGCAGCAACAGAGGACTAAATGGCTACACCTTC; CDR3aa: CASSNRGLNGYTF
v_gene: TRBV29-1; d_gene: TRBD1; j_gene: TRBJ1-2; abundance: few; CDR3nt: TGCAGCGTTGGTGCAGGGGGCGACTATGGCTACACCTTC; CDR3aa: CSVGAGGDYGYTF
v_gene: TRBV7-8; d_gene: TRBD1; j_gene: TRBJ1-2; abundance: NA; CDR3nt: TGTGCCAGCAGCTTAGTGTCGGCGAGGGACAGGGCATGGTATGGCTACACCTTC; CDR3aa: CASSLVSARDRAWYGYTF
v_gene: TRBV5-1; d_gene: TRBD2; j_gene: TRBJ2-1; abundance: NA; CDR3nt: TGCGCCAGCAGCTTGGAGGGCGGGGGGAATGAGCAGTTCTTC; CDR3aa: CASSLEGGGNEQFF
v_gene: TRBV2; d_gene: NA; j_gene: TRBJ2-3; abundance: NA; CDR3nt: TGTGCCAGCGCCCAAGAGATGTTTAACGCAGATACGCAGTATTTT; CDR3aa: CASAQEMFNADTQYF
v_gene: TRBV5-1; d_gene: TRBD2; j_gene: TRBJ2-1; abundance: NA; CDR3nt: TGCGCCAGCAGCTACTTAGCGGGGGGGCCTTACAATGAGCAGTTCTTC; CDR3aa: CASSYLAGGPYNEQFF
v_gene: TRBV2; d_gene: TRBD1; j_gene: TRBJ1-2; abundance: few; CDR3nt: TGTGCCAGCAGTGAACGGGACAGGGCTTTCTACGGCTACACCTTC; CDR3aa: CASSERDRAFYGYTF
v_gene: TRBV25-1; d_gene: NA; j_gene: TRBJ1-4; abundance: NA; CDR3nt: TGTGCCAGCAGGAGGTCCACGAATGAAAAACTGTTTTTT; CDR3aa: CASRRSTNEKLFF
v_gene: TRBV15; d_gene: TRBD1; j_gene: TRBJ1-1; abundance: NA; CDR3nt: TGTGCCACCAGCAGTGACAGGGGAACTGAAGCTTTCTTT; CDR3aa: CATSSDRGTEAFF
v_gene: TRBV6-1; d_gene: NA; j_gene: TRBJ2-2; abundance: once; CDR3nt: TGTGCCAGCAGTGATAACTCGCCGGGGACCGGGGAGCTGTTTTTT; CDR3aa: CASSDNSPGTGELFF
v_gene: TRBV28; d_gene: NA; j_gene: TRBJ1-2; abundance: NA; CDR3nt: TGTGCCAGCAGTTTCGGGGGGGTCTATGGCTACACCTTC; CDR3aa: CASSFGGVYGYTF
v_gene: TRBV3-1/TRBV3-2; d_gene: TRBD2; j_gene: TRBJ2-3; abundance: few; CDR3nt: TGTGCCAGCAGCCTTGCTAGCGGGGATGTAGATACGCAGTATTTT; CDR3aa: CASSLASGDVDTQYF
v_gene: TRBV18; d_gene: NA; j_gene: TRBJ2-5; abundance: NA; CDR3nt: TGTGCCAGCTCACCAACCAGGGAGACCCAGTACTTC; CDR3aa: CASSPTRETQYF
v_gene: TRBV10-3; d_gene: NA; j_gene: TRBJ1-3; abundance: NA; CDR3nt: TGTGCCATCAGTGATTGGGTAGGGGAAAGGAGCTCTGGAAACACCATATATTTT; CDR3aa: CAISDWVGERSSGNTIYF
v_gene: TRBV2; d_gene: TRBD2; j_gene: TRBJ2-2; abundance: NA; CDR3nt: TGTGCCAGCATGAGCGGGGCCAACACCGGGGAGCTGTTTTTT; CDR3aa: CASMSGANTGELFF
v_gene: TRBV29-1; d_gene: NA; j_gene: TRBJ2-6; abundance: NA; CDR3nt: TGCAGCGCGCGAACAGGGTTATCTGGGGCCAACGTCCTGACTTTC; CDR3aa: CSARTGLSGANVLTF
v_gene: TRBV28; d_gene: TRBD1; j_gene: TRBJ1-5; abundance: NA; CDR3nt: TGTGCCAGCAGTGGCACAGGGGTTAGCAATCAGCCCCAGCATTTT; CDR3aa: CASSGTGVSNQPQHF